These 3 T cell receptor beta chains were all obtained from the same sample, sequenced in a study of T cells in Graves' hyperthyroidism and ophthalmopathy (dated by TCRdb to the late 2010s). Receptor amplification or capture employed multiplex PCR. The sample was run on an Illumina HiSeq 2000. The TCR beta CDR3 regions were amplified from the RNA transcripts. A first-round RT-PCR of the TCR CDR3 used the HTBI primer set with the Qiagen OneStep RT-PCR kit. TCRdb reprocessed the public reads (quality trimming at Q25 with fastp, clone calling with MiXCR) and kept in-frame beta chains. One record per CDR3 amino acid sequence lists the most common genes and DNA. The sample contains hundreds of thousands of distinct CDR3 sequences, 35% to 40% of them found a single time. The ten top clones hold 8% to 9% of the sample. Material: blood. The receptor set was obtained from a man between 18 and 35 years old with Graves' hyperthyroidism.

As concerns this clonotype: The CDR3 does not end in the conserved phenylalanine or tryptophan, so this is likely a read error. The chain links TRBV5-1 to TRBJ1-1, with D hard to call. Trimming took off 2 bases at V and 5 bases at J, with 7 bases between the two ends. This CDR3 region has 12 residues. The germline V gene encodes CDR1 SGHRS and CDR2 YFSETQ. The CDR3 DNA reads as TGCGCCAGCAGCTTCCTGGGGACTGAAGCTTTCCTT. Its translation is CASSFLGTEAFL.

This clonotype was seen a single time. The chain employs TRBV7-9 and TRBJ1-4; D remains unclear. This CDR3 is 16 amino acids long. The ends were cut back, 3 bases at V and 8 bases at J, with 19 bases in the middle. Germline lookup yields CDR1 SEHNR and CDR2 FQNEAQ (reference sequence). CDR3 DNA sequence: TGTGCCAGCAGCTTTCTAAGCGGGAGATCGGGAGAAAAACTGTTTTTT. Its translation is CASSFLSGRSGEKLFF.

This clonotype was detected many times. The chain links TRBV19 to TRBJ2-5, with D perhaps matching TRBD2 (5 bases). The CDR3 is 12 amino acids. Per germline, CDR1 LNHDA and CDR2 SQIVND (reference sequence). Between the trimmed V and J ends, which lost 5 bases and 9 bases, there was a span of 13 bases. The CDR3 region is CASSLEEGAQYF. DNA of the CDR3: TGTGCCAGTAGTTTGGAGGAAGGTGCCCAGTACTTC.